This T cell receptor (beta chain) comes out of a study of T cells in Graves' hyperthyroidism and ophthalmopathy. On the study more broadly: Initial diagnosis, before any treatment, was when peripheral blood was collected. Regarding the study as a whole: Blood also showed most of the thyroid clonotypes that were expanded above 0.001.

Amplification yielded TCR beta CDR3 regions, with RNA transcripts as the source. First-round RT-PCR of the TCR CDR3 relied on the HTBI primer set. TCRdb fed the multiplex PCR reads into MiXCR, producing one record per CDR3 protein. Of over 450,000 distinct CDR3 sequences in the sample, 14% are singletons; the top ten hold under 20%. This clonotype was seen repeatedly, ten times or more. The antigen is not known. Diagnoses were established using clinical symptoms, serum thyroxine and TRAb, thyroid ultrasound and orbital computed tomography. Cells are PBMCs isolated from about 10 ml of fresh blood. The CDR3 loop spans 16 amino acids. V shed 5 bases and J 9 bases; nucleotides not matched to a gene: 10. Germline V gene sequence: CDR1 SGHVS, CDR2 FQNEAQ.

What was sequenced was blood. The gene calls are TRBV7-8 and TRBJ2-1, with TRBD2 identical over 13 bases. The receptor comes from a woman under 30 with Graves' hyperthyroidism. Here the CDR3 reads CASSGRTSGRNIEQFF. The CDR3, as DNA: TGTGCCAGCAGCGGGAGGACTAGCGGGAGAAATATTGAGCAGTTCTTC.